The 29 T cell receptor beta chains presented below share a single source sample, sequenced in a study of blood T cell repertoires in COVID-19 (TCRdb year 2020). The library was produced with the immunoSEQ multiplex PCR assay. Sourced from immuneACCESS, this table was stored by TCRdb with only in-frame sequences that have V and J called. A share of the clones is absent; for the studies checked, an unresolved V gene accounts for under half, and the remainder has no known explanation. In all, the sample holds about 120,000 clones, and 70% to 90% of those were seen once. The biggest ten clones account for 4.8% of the sample. The specimen was peripheral blood. Receptors were obtained from a human donor in a cohort sampled during active COVID-19.

V is TRBV7-8 and J is TRBJ1-1, with D tentatively TRBD1 (6 bases). The germline gives CDR1 SGHVS, CDR2 FQNEAQ. V was cut by 5 bases and J by 0 bases, with 25 bases left in between. The CDR3 runs 19 residues. The CDR3 sequence is CASSPGQTLWGLMNTEAFF. The CDR3 coding sequence is TGTGCCAGCAGCCCAGGACAGACTTTATGGGGGCTAATGAACACTGAAGCTTTCTTT.

The chain couples TRBV27 to TRBJ1-5; 10 bases fit TRBD1. The V gene end was trimmed by 5 bases and the J gene end by 3 bases; junction bases not matched to a gene: 7. Germline CDR1 reads MNHEY; CDR2 reads SMNVEV (reference sequence). The CDR3 contains 16 residues. In DNA form, the CDR3 reads TGTGCCAGCAGTGCCCAGACAGGGGGCGTCAATCAGCCCCAGCATTTT. Translating it yields CASSAQTGGVNQPQHF.

V is TRBV10-3 and J is TRBJ1-6; 7 positions agree with TRBD1. The germline gives CDR1 ENHRY, CDR2 SYGVKD. The CDR3 has 14 residues. Unmatched junction bases numbered 4, after V lost 6 bases and J lost 5 bases. Written as DNA, the CDR3 is TGTGCCATCAGCAGGGACAGAGATAATTCACCCCTCCACTTT. Amino acids: CAISRDRDNSPLHF.

This clone came up a few times. This chain joins TRBV14 and TRBJ2-5; 10 bases fit TRBD2. Unmatched junction bases numbered 4, after V lost 2 bases and J lost 4 bases. The CDR3 consists of 15 residues. CDR1 SGHDN and CDR2 FVKESK come from the germline V gene. DNA of the CDR3: TGTGCCAGCAGCCAAATAGCGGGAGGTGGAGAGACCCAGTACTTC. Protein sequence: CASSQIAGGGETQYF.

V is TRBV7-9 and J is TRBJ2-5; 9 bases are shared with TRBD1. The germline CDR1 and CDR2 sequences are SEHNR and FQNEAQ (reference sequence). V lost 5 bases, J lost 2 bases, and 9 bases stayed unmatched. The CDR3 contains 16 residues. CDR3 sequence (DNA): TGTGCCAGCAGCCCGACACCCGGGACAGGGCAAGAGACCCAGTACTTC. Its translation is CASSPTPGTGQETQYF.

This clone was found a few times. The V gene is TRBV2, the J gene TRBJ1-6, with D possibly TRBD1 on 6 matching bases. V was trimmed by 3 bases and J by 5 bases, leaving 11 bases between them. This CDR3 has 15 amino acids. From germline, CDR1 is SNHLY and CDR2 FYNNEI. CDR3 region: CASSDRTANNSPLHF. CDR3 DNA sequence: TGTGCCAGCAGTGACCGGACAGCGAATAATTCACCCCTCCACTTT.

The chain is built from TRBV7-2 and TRBJ2-1, with D possibly matching TRBD1 (6 bases). Trimming cost V 5 bases and J 10 bases, with 9 bases left between them. This CDR3 has 11 residues. Germline V lookup: CDR1 SGHTA, CDR2 FQGNSA. CDR3 in amino acids: CASSPGTEQFF. CDR3 nucleotides: TGTGCCAGCAGCCCCGGGACAGAGCAGTTCTTC.

The J gene is TRBJ1-1, the V gene TRBV5-4; maybe TRBD1 (6 bases). Trimming removed 4 bases at V and 4 bases at J, with 11 bases between. The CDR3 spans 13 residues. Germline V lookup: CDR1 SGHNT, CDR2 YYREEE (reference sequence). The CDR3 protein is CASSGGGSTEAFF. Written as DNA, the CDR3 is TGTGCCAGCAGCGGCGGGGGCTCCACTGAAGCTTTCTTT. Using reference TRBV5-4 and TRBJ1-1 for the parts outside the CDR3, the full variable domain is ETGVTQSPTHLIKTRGQQVTLRCSSQSGHNTVSWYQQALGQGPQFIFQYYREEENGRGNFPPRFSGLQFPNYSSELNVNALELDDSALYLCASSGGGSTEAFFGQGTRLTVV.

The CDR3 nucleotides are TGTGCCAGTAGTGGACTAGCGGGTTCTTTCTCCTACAATGAGCAGTTCTTC. Its protein product is CASSGLAGSFSYNEQFF. This chain connects TRBV19 to TRBJ2-1; 11 nucleotides agree with TRBD2. This CDR3 spans 17 amino acids. J lost 0 bases, V lost 5 bases, and 6 bases had no gene match. Germline assignment: CDR1 LNHDA and CDR2 SQIVND (reference sequence).

The chain joins TRBV6-5 to TRBJ1-2; TRBD1 aligns across 9 bases. This CDR3 comprises 14 residues. CDR1 and CDR2 from the germline V gene are MNHEY and SVGAGI. V dropped 11 bases and J dropped 8; count of bases not matched to a gene: 15. The CDR3 loop is CASHGTGGVRGYTF. In nucleotides, the CDR3 is TGTGCCTCCCACGGCACAGGGGGCGTGCGGGGCTACACCTTC.

The chain is built from TRBV29-1 and TRBJ2-5, with D possibly matching TRBD2 (5 bases). V dropped 4 bases and J dropped 3 bases, with 18 bases sitting between them. The length of the CDR3 is 15 residues. The germline CDR1 and CDR2 sequences are SQVTM and ANQGSEA. The CDR3 is CSVAPAGRREETQYF. The CDR3 DNA is TGCAGCGTTGCTCCCGCGGGCAGAAGAGAAGAGACCCAGTACTTC.

The chain employs TRBV19 and TRBJ2-3, with 13 bases lining up with TRBD2. Per the germline V gene, CDR1 is LNHDA and CDR2 is SQIVND (reference sequence). V lost 2 bases and J lost 7; bases outside the gene matches: 3. The CDR3 consists of 15 residues. CDR3 DNA sequence: TGTGCCAGTAGTATATGGACTAGCGGGAGAAATACGCAGTATTTT. Its translation is CASSIWTSGRNTQYF.

As regards this clone: Distinct nucleotide sequences in the sample also encode this CDR3. The chain joins TRBV20-1 to TRBJ1-1; D not certain. This CDR3 has 11 residues. Germline-derived CDR1 and CDR2 are DFQATT and SNEGSKA (reference sequence). V was clipped by 6 bases and J by 4 bases, with 9 bases between them. CDR3 DNA sequence: TGCAGTGCATCCCGGGGCACTGAAGCTTTCTTT. Translated, it gives CSASRGTEAFF.

CDR3 DNA sequence: TGTGCCAGCAGTGCGTTTAACACCGGGGAGCTGTTTTTT. Protein product: CASSAFNTGELFF. The chain is built from TRBV2 and TRBJ2-2; D gene unclear. This CDR3 is built from 13 residues. The germline gives CDR1 SNHLY, CDR2 FYNNEI. Between the trimmed V and J ends, which lost 4 bases and 2 bases, there was a span of 5 bases.

This clone was detected only once. The gene calls are TRBV2 and TRBJ2-2, with 7 bases that match TRBD1. This CDR3 is built from 14 residues. V shed 6 bases, J shed 3 bases, and the junction held 4 bases outside the gene matches. Germline V gene lookup returns CDR1 SNHLY and CDR2 FYNNEI. CDR3 nucleotides: TGTGCCAGCAGGGGGGACAGCGACACCGGGGAGCTGTTTTTT. Amino acid sequence: CASRGDSDTGELFF.

The rearrangement uses TRBV6-6 and TRBJ1-5; possible D gene TRBD1, 5 bases. The CDR3 consists of 17 residues. V was pared by 5 bases and J by 5 bases, with 22 bases between. CDR1 and CDR2 (germline): MNHNY, SVGAGI (reference sequence). The DNA of the CDR3 is TGTGCCAGCAGTCTAGTAAGTGGAGGGGCCGGGCATCAGCCCCAGCATTTT. Its protein is CASSLVSGGAGHQPQHF.

CDR3 in DNA: TGTGCCAGCAGTCCCCCCGGACAGGAAAAACTGTTTTTT. Residues: CASSPPGQEKLFF. J is TRBJ1-4 and V is TRBV7-9; D perhaps matches TRBD1 (6 bases). Germline assignment: CDR1 SEHNR and CDR2 FQNEAQ (reference sequence). CDR3 length: 13 residues. V lost 6 bases and J 8 bases, leaving 13 bases between the germline ends.

The CDR3 coding sequence is TGCGCCAGCAGCCATGGACAGGGGGGGCCCTACGAGCAGTACTTC. It is translated as CASSHGQGGPYEQYF. This chain links TRBV5-1 with TRBJ2-7, with TRBD1 matching 10 bases. This CDR3 spans 15 amino acids. Germline CDR1 is SGHRS and CDR2 is YFSETQ. V gave up 4 bases and J gave up 2 bases; unmatched junction bases: 6. Complete variable domain (other parts from reference TRBV5-1 and TRBJ2-7): KAGVTQTPRYLIKTRGQQVTLSCSPISGHRSVSWYQQTPGQGLQFLFEYFSETQRNKGNFPGRFSGRQFSNSRSEMNVSTLELGDSALYLCASSHGQGGPYEQYFGPGTRLTVT.

The chain couples TRBV28 to TRBJ2-7, with 10 positions matching TRBD1. The trim removed 11 bases at V and 3 bases at J, leaving 7 bases unmatched. CDR1 and CDR2 from the germline V gene are MDHEN and SYDVKM. The CDR3 covers 13 residues. The chain's CDR3 is CAGSGTGVYEQYF. CDR3 sequence (DNA): TGTGCCGGGTCCGGGACAGGGGTCTACGAGCAGTACTTC.

V usage is TRBV5-1 and J usage is TRBJ2-5, with 7 bases fitting TRBD1. The germline gives CDR1 SGHRS, CDR2 YFSETQ. With 4 bases clipped from V and 2 bases from J, the junction kept 11 bases outside the gene matches. The CDR3 totals 16 residues. CDR3 in amino acids: CASSAGQAESQETQYF. CDR3 coding DNA: TGCGCCAGCAGCGCCGGACAGGCGGAATCTCAAGAGACCCAGTACTTC.

The rearrangement links TRBV7-9 to TRBJ2-1; 7 bases are shared with TRBD2. With V trimmed by 5 bases and J by 5 bases, 6 bases remained unmatched. Germline assignment: CDR1 SEHNR and CDR2 FQNEAQ (reference sequence). The CDR3 runs 14 residues. CDR3 bases: TGTGCCAGCAGCGACCTGGCGGGAGACAATGAGCAGTTCTTC. Translated, it gives CASSDLAGDNEQFF.

The chain links TRBV27 to TRBJ2-5; D ambiguous. The germline V gene has CDR1 MNHEY and CDR2 SMNVEV (reference sequence). V dropped 3 bases and J dropped 5 bases, with 10 bases sitting between them. This CDR3 has 13 amino acids. CDR3 DNA sequence: TGTGCCAGCAGTTTCGGAGTTCGGGAGACCCAGTACTTC. Encoded protein: CASSFGVRETQYF.

This clone has just one count. The rearrangement links TRBV3-1 (or the pseudogene TRBV3-2) to TRBJ2-7; no clear D gene. This CDR3 spans 13 amino acids. Germline V gene data show CDR1 as LGHDT and CDR2 as YNNKEL (reference sequence). V shed 4 bases and J shed 5 bases, with 12 bases lying between them. Here the CDR3 reads CASSPPSPNEQYF. The DNA for the CDR3 is TGTGCCAGCAGCCCCCCGTCCCCTAACGAGCAGTACTTC.

This chain links TRBV27 with TRBJ2-5, with a weak D call TRBD2 (6 bases). CDR3 length: 14 residues. V lost 4 bases and J lost 0, with 9 bases in between. The germline V gene has CDR1 MNHEY and CDR2 SMNVEV (reference sequence). The CDR3 loop is CASSSGLNQETQYF. CDR3 sequence (DNA): TGTGCCAGCAGTTCCGGACTAAACCAAGAGACCCAGTACTTC.

The rearrangement links TRBV6-2 or TRBV6-3 to TRBJ2-5; TRBD2 matches at 8 bases. J lost 1 base, V lost 0 bases, and 1 base had no gene match. Germline lookup yields CDR1 MNHEY and CDR2 SVGEGT. CDR3 length: 15 amino acids. The CDR3 DNA follows: TGTGCCAGCAGTTACTCGGGACTAGTCCAAGAGACCCAGTACTTC. It yields the protein CASSYSGLVQETQYF.

This clone showed up just once. The rearrangement joins TRBV6-6 to TRBJ2-1; 11 bases align to TRBD2. Germline values: CDR1 MNHNY, CDR2 SVGAGI (reference sequence). J gave up 7 bases and V 6 bases, and 14 bases lay outside the gene matches. This CDR3 has 17 residues. The CDR3 sequence is CASSRNRLAGRRNEQFF. The DNA for the CDR3 is TGTGCCAGCAGCCGAAACCGACTAGCGGGGAGGAGGAATGAGCAGTTCTTC.

The chain uses TRBV10-3 and TRBJ2-7; 10 bases match TRBD1. V dropped 3 bases and J dropped 6; count of bases not matched to a gene: 8. Germline V CDR1 and CDR2: ENHRY, SYGVKD. The CDR3 is 15 residues long. CDR3 sequence: CAISDTGTGVGEQYF. The CDR3 DNA reads TGTGCCATCAGTGACACCGGGACAGGGGTCGGCGAGCAGTACTTC.

This chain links TRBV6-5 with TRBJ2-7; no reliable D call. Germline values: CDR1 MNHEY, CDR2 SVGAGI. Trimming took off 6 bases at V and 3 bases at J, with 12 bases between the two ends. The length of the CDR3 is 13 residues. DNA for the CDR3: TGTGCCAGCAGGAGGAGTGGAGACTACGAGCAGTACTTC. Translated, it gives CASRRSGDYEQYF.

V and J are TRBV18 and TRBJ1-1; 10 nucleotides line up with TRBD1. The germline V gene encodes CDR1 KGHSH and CDR2 LQKENI. This CDR3 is built from 15 residues. The V segment lost 8 bases and the J segment 5 bases; nucleotides outside the gene matches: 11. The CDR3: CASQRQGALRTEAFF. Here the CDR3 DNA reads TGTGCCAGCCAACGACAGGGGGCGCTTCGGACTGAAGCTTTCTTT.